The entry below gives a single TCR beta chain sequence along with its context. This clonotype was seen many times. What this receptor recognizes is not known. No base-level quality is on record; no much larger clone is a single base apart. Receptors were amplified or captured by RT-PCR. Reads for this sample came from an Illumina HiSeq 2500. TCRdb reworked the public reads: Q25 trimming with fastp, MiXCR clone assembly, productive beta chains retained. Entries are consolidated by CDR3 protein sequence, retaining the most common genes and DNA. In this sample the table shows about 780,000 distinct CDR3 sequences, roughly 18% of which occur a single time. The ten top clones hold about a tenth of the sample. This record comes from a study of response to subunit inactivated influenza vaccine (dated by TCRdb to 2016 to 2019). Study-level background: Deep quantitative T cell receptor repertoire profiling was used in the study to track responses to a trivalent subunit inactivated influenza vaccine. General findings and caveats noted by the study authors: The authors suggested that each seasonal influenza vaccination may recruit only a limited number of new T cells.

Trimming costs V 8 bases and J 4 bases, and their ends lie 11 bases apart. The CDR3, from cysteine to phenylalanine, totals 12 residues. The only DNA kept is the CDR3, 36 bases in frame from the first base. Sequences KGHSH (CDR1) and LQKENI (CDR2) are obtained from the germline V gene. The rearrangement joined TRBV18 to TRBJ2-5, with a weak D call of TRBD2 (5 bases match). This specimen was PBMCs from blood, taken 4 to 6 days after vaccination. The TCR sequence derives from a man aged 50 to 60 who received an inactivated influenza vaccine. Donor details come from another sample of the same person, matched by shared clones. The DNA is as follows: TGTGCCAGCAGTCCGGGGAGAGAGACCCAGTACTTC. Its protein product is CASSPGRETQYF.